Following are 9 T cell receptor beta chains from one sample sequenced in a study of cytomegalovirus exposure and HLA in healthy donors. PCR used 60 Vbeta primers and 13 Jbeta primers. Clones were read by immunoSEQ multiplex PCR, and TCRdb kept only the in-frame ones, dropping some. The profile shows approximately 220,000 clones, 76% of them singletons. Material: PBMCs. These receptor sequences come from a man aged 18 to 30 in good health and CMV-seronegative.

The chain is built from TRBV28 and TRBJ1-3; 10 nucleotides align to TRBD1. J gave up 4 bases and V 5 bases, and 8 bases lay outside the gene matches. The CDR3 covers 16 residues. From germline, CDR1 is MDHEN and CDR2 SYDVKM. CDR3 in amino acids: CASSPTTGGSGNTIYF. The CDR3 coding sequence is TGTGCCAGCAGTCCAACGACAGGGGGCAGCGGAAACACCATATATTTT. The full variable domain, with the rest looked up from reference TRBV28 and TRBJ1-3, is DVKVTQSSRYLVKRTGEKVFLECVQDMDHENMFWYRQDPGLGLRLIYFSYDVKMKEKGDIPEGYSVSREKKERFSLILESASTNQTSMYLCASSPTTGGSGNTIYFGEGSWLTVV.

This chain connects TRBV29-1 to TRBJ2-3, with 9 bases aligning to TRBD2. The junction had 2 bases not matched to a gene; V was cut back by 3 bases and J by 4 bases. The CDR3 loop spans 13 amino acids. The V gene's germline CDR1 is SQVTM and CDR2 ANQGSEA. CDR3 amino acids: CSVEREGPDTQYF. DNA for the CDR3: TGCAGCGTTGAGCGGGAGGGCCCAGATACGCAGTATTTT.

The V call is TRBV15, the J call TRBJ2-1, with TRBD1 identical over 9 bases. The germline V gene has CDR1 LNHNV and CDR2 YYDKDF (reference sequence). The CDR3 has 15 amino acids. V trimming: 5 bases; J trimming: 2 bases; junction bases outside the gene matches: 4. The CDR3 DNA sequence: TGTGCCACCAGCGCTACAGGGGGCCCCTACAATGAGCAGTTCTTC. Protein: CATSATGGPYNEQFF. Full variable domain (remainder filled in from reference TRBV15 and TRBJ2-1): DAMVIQNPRYQVTQFGKPVTLSCSQTLNHNVMYWYQQKSSQAPKLLFHYYDKDFNNEADTPDNFQSRRPNTSFCFLDIRSPGLGDTAMYLCATSATGGPYNEQFFGPGTRLTVL.

This clone came up a few times. The chain links TRBV5-1 to TRBJ2-1; TRBD2 matches at 8 bases. After removal of 0 bases from V and 3 bases from J, the junction contained 8 bases not matched to a gene. Germline-derived CDR1 and CDR2 are SGHRS and YFSETQ. The CDR3 extends over 17 amino acids. The CDR3 nucleotides read TGCGCCAGCAGCTTGGTGCCTAGCGGGTTATTCTACAATGAGCAGTTCTTC. It codes for CASSLVPSGLFYNEQFF.

The V call is TRBV6-5, the J call TRBJ1-2, with 8 bases that match TRBD1. Unmatched junction bases numbered 3, after V lost 5 bases and J lost 4 bases. The CDR3 extends over 13 amino acids. The germline V gene encodes CDR1 MNHEY and CDR2 SVGAGI. CDR3 in DNA: TGTGCCAGCAGTACAGGGGGACGCTATGGCTACACCTTC. It is translated as CASSTGGRYGYTF.

V gene TRBV7-9 combines with J gene TRBJ2-7; D might be TRBD2 (6 bases). V dropped 5 bases and J dropped 0 bases, with 14 bases sitting between them. Looked up from germline, CDR1 is SEHNR and CDR2 is FQNEAQ (reference sequence). CDR3 size: 15 residues. The CDR3 sequence is CASSPPSGLSYEQYF. The CDR3 DNA follows: TGTGCCAGCAGCCCACCCAGCGGGCTCTCCTACGAGCAGTACTTC.

The chain couples TRBV28 to TRBJ2-1; tentative D call: TRBD2 (5 bases). This CDR3 comprises 15 residues. The germline V and J ends were trimmed by 4 bases and 4 bases, with 14 bases remaining between them. In germline, CDR1 is MDHEN, CDR2 SYDVKM. Here the CDR3 DNA reads TGTGCCAGCAGTTCGCGGGTAGCGAGGTACAATGAGCAGTTCTTC. This translates into CASSSRVARYNEQFF.

This chain uses TRBV11-2 with TRBJ2-5; 12 bases agree with TRBD2. The CDR3 has 15 amino acids. Trimming removed 5 bases from V and 5 bases from J; junction bases left unmatched: 6. Germline loops: CDR1 SGHAT, CDR2 FQNNGV. CDR3 bases: TGTGCCAGCAGCGAGGGACTAGCGGGTCCGGAGACCCAGTACTTC. Protein product: CASSEGLAGPETQYF. The variable domain in full, with the rest retrieved from reference TRBV11-2 and TRBJ2-5, is EAGVAQSPRYKIIEKRQSVAFWCNPISGHATLYWYQQILGQGPKLLIQFQNNGVVDDSQLPKDRFSAERLKGVDSTLKIQPAKLEDSAVYLCASSEGLAGPETQYFGPGTRLLVL.

The chain has TRBV6-4 and TRBJ2-2; D might be TRBD2 (5 bases). The CDR3 totals 16 residues. Germline V lookup: CDR1 MRHNA, CDR2 SNTAGT. V dropped 0 bases and J dropped 3 bases, with 11 bases sitting between them. CDR3 loop: CASSDSSGGYTGELFF. Here the CDR3 DNA reads TGTGCCAGCAGTGACTCCAGCGGAGGATACACCGGGGAGCTGTTTTTT.